Listed here are 12 T cell receptor beta chains from one sample, sequenced in a study of Tregs in tolerant kidney transplant recipients. The table came from immunoSEQ multiplex PCR; TCRdb's copy has only in-frame clones and leaves some out. The profile covers around 74,000 clones, with less than 98% appearing a single time and about 0.5% taken by the ten largest. This specimen was CD4+ T cells from blood, taken before the transplant. The receptors were gathered from a human donor who received a combined kidney and bone marrow transplant.

The chain links TRBV7-2 to TRBJ2-2, with D possibly matching TRBD2 (6 bases). The V end lost 5 bases, the J end lost 4 bases, and 20 bases lay between the germline ends. This CDR3 contains 17 residues. Germline V gene lookup returns CDR1 SGHTA and CDR2 FQGNSA. The CDR3 sequence is CASSQKALGLSTGELFF. CDR3 coding DNA: TGTGCCAGCAGCCAGAAGGCCCTGGGACTCTCCACCGGGGAGCTGTTTTTT.

The table lists this clone with a count of one. This chain connects TRBV2 to TRBJ2-5, with 12 bases aligning to TRBD2. The CDR3 extends over 14 amino acids. The germline V gene encodes CDR1 SNHLY and CDR2 FYNNEI. With V trimmed by 4 bases and J by 5 bases, 2 bases remained unmatched. The CDR3 protein is CASSATSGGETQYF. The DNA for the CDR3 is TGTGCCAGCAGTGCCACTAGCGGGGGGGAGACCCAGTACTTC.

J is TRBJ2-1 and V is TRBV18; TRBD2 aligns across 10 bases. CDR3 length: 14 residues. CDR1 and CDR2 from the germline V gene are KGHSH and LQKENI. V shed 5 bases and J 8 bases; nucleotides not matched to a gene: 6. The CDR3 DNA sequence: TGTGCCAGCTCAAAGCGGGAGGGCCCCCATGAGCAGTTCTTC. It is translated as CASSKREGPHEQFF.

V is TRBV19 and J is TRBJ2-1; 7 bases are a match to TRBD1. This CDR3 comprises 14 residues. V trimming: 5 bases; J trimming: 6 bases; junction bases outside the gene matches: 7. The germline V gene encodes CDR1 LNHDA and CDR2 SQIVND (reference sequence). This chain's CDR3 is CASSHPGTVNEQFF. In DNA form, the CDR3 reads TGTGCCAGTAGTCACCCCGGGACAGTCAATGAGCAGTTCTTC.

J is TRBJ2-7 and V is TRBV7-2; 13 bases agree with TRBD2. J gave up 4 bases and V 0 bases, and 3 bases lay outside the gene matches. The CDR3 totals 16 residues. Germline V gene data show CDR1 as SGHTA and CDR2 as FQGNSA. CDR3: CASSLAPGLAGYEQYF. CDR3 sequence (DNA): TGTGCCAGCAGCTTAGCCCCGGGACTAGCGGGGTACGAGCAGTACTTC.

This clone occurred once. The chain is built from TRBV5-1 and TRBJ1-2, with D possibly matching TRBD1 (5 bases). Per germline, CDR1 SGHRS and CDR2 YFSETQ. The ends were cut back, 5 bases at V and 5 bases at J, with 13 bases in the middle. The CDR3 spans 13 residues. The CDR3 DNA sequence: TGCGCCAGCAGTCTGCCCGGGGGGTATGGCTACACCTTC. It is translated as CASSLPGGYGYTF.

This clone has only one observation. The chain uses TRBV7-8 and TRBJ2-7; maybe TRBD1 (5 bases). The CDR3 has 15 amino acids. With 2 bases removed from V and 3 bases from J, the gap between germline ends came to 14 bases. The germline gives CDR1 SGHVS, CDR2 FQNEAQ. The CDR3 nucleotides read TGTGCCAGCAGCTTATTCGCTTCAGGGCTCTACGAGCAGTACTTC. Residues: CASSLFASGLYEQYF.

The V call is TRBV5-1, the J call TRBJ2-3; D is possibly TRBD1 (6 bases). CDR1 is SGHRS, CDR2 YFSETQ, per germline. V was trimmed by 0 bases and J by 4 bases, leaving 9 bases between them. The CDR3 contains 14 residues. CDR3 bases: TGCGCCAGCAGCTTGGGTGGGGGCCCAGATACGCAGTATTTT. The encoded protein is CASSLGGGPDTQYF. The variable domain in full, with the rest retrieved from reference TRBV5-1 and TRBJ2-3, is KAGVTQTPRYLIKTRGQQVTLSCSPISGHRSVSWYQQTPGQGLQFLFEYFSETQRNKGNFPGRFSGRQFSNSRSEMNVSTLELGDSALYLCASSLGGGPDTQYFGPGTRLTVL.

The chain combines TRBV5-6 with TRBJ2-7, with 12 bases fitting TRBD2. The CDR3 loop spans 16 amino acids. With V trimmed by 4 bases and J by 1 base, 6 bases remained unmatched. Germline assignment: CDR1 SGHDT and CDR2 YYEEEE. The CDR3 protein is CASSMRTSGTSYEQYF. The CDR3 bases are TGTGCCAGCAGCATGAGGACTAGCGGGACTTCCTACGAGCAGTACTTC.

This chain uses TRBV10-3 with TRBJ2-1, with 9 nucleotides matching TRBD1. Germline V gene lookup returns CDR1 ENHRY and CDR2 SYGVKD. The CDR3 length is 15 residues. With V trimmed by 2 bases and J by 3 bases, 2 bases remained unmatched. The CDR3, as DNA: TGTGCCATCAGTGAGGGGGACAGGGACTACAATGAGCAGTTCTTC. It encodes CAISEGDRDYNEQFF.

CDR3 in DNA: TGTGCCAGCAGCTCCACCGGGCCCGGGGGGTCCTATGGCTACACCTTC. Translation gives CASSSTGPGGSYGYTF. This chain uses TRBV9 with TRBJ1-2; possible D gene TRBD1, 5 bases. Germline V gene sequence: CDR1 SGDLS, CDR2 YYNGEE. This CDR3 spans 16 amino acids. V was shortened by 4 bases and J by 4 bases, with 20 bases between the two germline ends.

This sequence joins TRBV15 and TRBJ2-2; D possibly corresponds to TRBD2 (6 bases). The CDR3 consists of 16 residues. V lost 2 bases and J 5 bases, leaving 15 bases between the germline ends. Germline V CDR1 and CDR2: LNHNV, YYDKDF (reference sequence). In DNA, the CDR3 is TGTGCCACCAGCAGATCCCGGACTATGGCAACCGGGGAGCTGTTTTTT. The encoded protein is CATSRSRTMATGELFF.